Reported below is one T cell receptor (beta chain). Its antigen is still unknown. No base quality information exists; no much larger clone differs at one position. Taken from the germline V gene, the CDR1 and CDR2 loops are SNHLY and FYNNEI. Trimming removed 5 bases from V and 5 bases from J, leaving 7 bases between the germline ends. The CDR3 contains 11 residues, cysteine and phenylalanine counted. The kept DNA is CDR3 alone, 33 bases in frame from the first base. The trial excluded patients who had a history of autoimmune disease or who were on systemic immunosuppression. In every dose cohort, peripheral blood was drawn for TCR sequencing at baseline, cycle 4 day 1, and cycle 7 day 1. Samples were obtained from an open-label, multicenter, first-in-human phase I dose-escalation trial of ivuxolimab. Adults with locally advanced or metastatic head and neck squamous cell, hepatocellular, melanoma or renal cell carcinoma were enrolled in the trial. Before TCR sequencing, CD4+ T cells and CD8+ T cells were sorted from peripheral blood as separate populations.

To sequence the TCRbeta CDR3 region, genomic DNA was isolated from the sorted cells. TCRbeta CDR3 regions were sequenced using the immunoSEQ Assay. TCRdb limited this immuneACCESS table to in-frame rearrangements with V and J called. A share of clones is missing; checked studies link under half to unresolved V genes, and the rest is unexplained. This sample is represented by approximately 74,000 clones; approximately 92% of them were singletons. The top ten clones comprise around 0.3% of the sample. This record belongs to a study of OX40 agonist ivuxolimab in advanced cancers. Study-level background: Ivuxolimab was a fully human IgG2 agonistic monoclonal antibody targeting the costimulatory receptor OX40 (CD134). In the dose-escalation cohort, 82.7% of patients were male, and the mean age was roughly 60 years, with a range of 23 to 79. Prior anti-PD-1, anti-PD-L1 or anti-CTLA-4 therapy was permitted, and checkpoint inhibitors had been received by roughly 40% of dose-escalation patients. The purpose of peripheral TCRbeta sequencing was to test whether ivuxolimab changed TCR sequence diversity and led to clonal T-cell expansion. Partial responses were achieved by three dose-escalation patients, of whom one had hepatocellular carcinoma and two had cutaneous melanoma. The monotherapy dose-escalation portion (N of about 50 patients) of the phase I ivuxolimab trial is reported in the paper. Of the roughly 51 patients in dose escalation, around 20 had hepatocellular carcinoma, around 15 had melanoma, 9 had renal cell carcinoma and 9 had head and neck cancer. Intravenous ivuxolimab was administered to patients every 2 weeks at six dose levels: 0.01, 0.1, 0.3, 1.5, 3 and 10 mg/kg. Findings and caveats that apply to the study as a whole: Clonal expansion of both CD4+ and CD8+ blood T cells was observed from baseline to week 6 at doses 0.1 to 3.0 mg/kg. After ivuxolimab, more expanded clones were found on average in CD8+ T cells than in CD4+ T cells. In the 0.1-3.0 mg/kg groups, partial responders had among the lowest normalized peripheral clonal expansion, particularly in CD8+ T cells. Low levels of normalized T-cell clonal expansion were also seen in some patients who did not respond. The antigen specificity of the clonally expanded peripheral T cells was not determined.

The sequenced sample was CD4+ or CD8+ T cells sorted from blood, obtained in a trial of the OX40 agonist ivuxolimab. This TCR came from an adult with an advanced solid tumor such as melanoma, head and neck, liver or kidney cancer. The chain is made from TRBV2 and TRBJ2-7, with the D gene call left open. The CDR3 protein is CASSYGDEQYF. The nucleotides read TGTGCCAGCAGTTACGGCGACGAGCAGTACTTC.